Each of the 5 T cell receptor beta chains below was sequenced from the same sample in a study of T-cell memory formation after mild COVID-19. TCRdb re-called the 5' RACE reads with MiXCR, one entry per CDR3 protein. This table has fewer than 650,000 distinct CDR3 sequences, about 20% appearing once. Source material: PBMCs or a T cell subset sorted from them (not recorded which). These receptor sequences come from an adult woman who had mild COVID-19 (a few samples of this study predate the infection). Cell type and time point are not known.

This clonotype has a handful of counts. CDR3 residues: CASSRGLAGGPETGELFF. The DNA for the CDR3 is TGCGCCAGCAGCCGGGGACTAGCGGGGGGGCCCGAGACCGGGGAGCTGTTTTTT. This chain uses TRBV5-1 with TRBJ2-2, with 16 bases aligning to TRBD2. V shed 4 bases, J shed 5 bases, and the junction held 8 bases outside the gene matches. The CDR3 is 18 amino acids. Germline V gives CDR1 SGHRS, CDR2 YFSETQ.

This clonotype occurred many times. This rearrangement joins TRBV4-2 to TRBJ2-3; 13 bases fit TRBD2. The CDR3 extends over 15 amino acids. Germline V gene data show CDR1 as LGHNA and CDR2 as YNFKEQ. Trimming took 3 bases from V and 6 from J; bases not matched to a gene: 3. This CDR3 is CASSQGLAGRDTQYF. CDR3 DNA sequence: TGTGCCAGCAGCCAGGGACTAGCGGGACGGGATACGCAGTATTTT.

The table lists this clonotype with a few counts. The gene calls are TRBV9 and TRBJ1-4, with 9 bases aligning to TRBD1. There are 14 residues in the CDR3. V gave up 3 bases and J gave up 7 bases; unmatched junction bases: 4. Germline V CDR1 and CDR2: SGDLS, YYNGEE. The CDR3 DNA sequence: TGTGCCAGCAGCGGAACAGGGGGCAGTGAAAAACTGTTTTTT. It is translated as CASSGTGGSEKLFF.

This clonotype has just a few counts. DNA for the CDR3: TGTGCCAGCAGCTTAGGTCTAGCGGGCCCTTTCTCCTACGAGCAGTACTTC. Protein: CASSLGLAGPFSYEQYF. This rearrangement joins TRBV7-9 to TRBJ2-7, with TRBD2 matching 8 bases. The CDR3 loop spans 17 amino acids. Germline V gene lookup returns CDR1 SEHNR and CDR2 FQNEAQ (reference sequence). V lost 1 base and J lost 0; bases outside the gene matches: 8.

This clonotype was counted between two and nine times. The rearrangement links TRBV12-3 or TRBV12-4 to TRBJ2-1; D ambiguous. The CDR3 consists of 14 residues. Trimming left V 6 bases short and J 1 base short, with 10 bases between. Here the CDR3 DNA reads TGTGCCAGCAGCTCGGATCAGTCCTACAATGAGCAGTTCTTC. This gives the protein CASSSDQSYNEQFF.